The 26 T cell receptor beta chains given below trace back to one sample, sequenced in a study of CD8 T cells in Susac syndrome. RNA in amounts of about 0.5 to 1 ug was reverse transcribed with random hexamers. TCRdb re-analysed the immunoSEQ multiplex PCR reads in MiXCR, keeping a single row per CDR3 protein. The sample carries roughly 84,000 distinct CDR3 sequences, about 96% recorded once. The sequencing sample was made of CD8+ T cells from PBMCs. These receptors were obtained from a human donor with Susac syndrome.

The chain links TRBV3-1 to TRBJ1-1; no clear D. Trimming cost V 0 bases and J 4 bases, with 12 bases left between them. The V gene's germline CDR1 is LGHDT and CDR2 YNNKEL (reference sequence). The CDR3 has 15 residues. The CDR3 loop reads CASSQERVVSTEAFF. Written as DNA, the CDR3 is TGTGCCAGCAGCCAAGAAAGGGTGGTGAGCACTGAAGCTTTCTTT. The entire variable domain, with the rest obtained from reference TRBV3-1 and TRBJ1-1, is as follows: DTAVSQTPKYLVTQMGNDKSIKCEQNLGHDTMYWYKQDSKKFLKIMFSYNNKELIINETVPNRFSPKSPDKAHLNLHINSLELGDSAVYFCASSQERVVSTEAFFGQGTRLTVV.

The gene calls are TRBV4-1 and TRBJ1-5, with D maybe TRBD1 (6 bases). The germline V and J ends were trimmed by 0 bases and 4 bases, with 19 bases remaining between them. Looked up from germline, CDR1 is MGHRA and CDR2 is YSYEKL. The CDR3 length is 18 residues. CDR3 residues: CASSQEGGEGQMNQPQHF. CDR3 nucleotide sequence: TGCGCCAGCAGCCAAGAAGGGGGGGAGGGCCAGATGAATCAGCCCCAGCATTTT.

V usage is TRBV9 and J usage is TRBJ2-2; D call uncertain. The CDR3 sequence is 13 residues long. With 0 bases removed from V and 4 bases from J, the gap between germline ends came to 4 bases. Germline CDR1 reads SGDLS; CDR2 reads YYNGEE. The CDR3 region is CASSVDGTGELFF. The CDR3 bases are TGTGCCAGCAGCGTAGACGGCACCGGGGAGCTGTTTTTT.

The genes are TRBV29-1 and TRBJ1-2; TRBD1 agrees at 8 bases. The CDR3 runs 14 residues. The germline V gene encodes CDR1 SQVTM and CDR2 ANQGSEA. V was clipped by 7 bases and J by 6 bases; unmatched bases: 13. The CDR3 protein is CSAGGTGGVDGYTF. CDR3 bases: TGCAGCGCCGGAGGGACAGGCGGGGTTGATGGCTACACCTTC.

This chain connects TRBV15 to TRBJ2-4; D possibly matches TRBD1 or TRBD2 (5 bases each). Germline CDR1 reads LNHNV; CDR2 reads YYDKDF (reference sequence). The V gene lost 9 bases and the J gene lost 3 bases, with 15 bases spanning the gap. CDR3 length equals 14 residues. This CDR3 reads CATKPRGLKNIQYF. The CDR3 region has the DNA TGTGCCACTAAGCCTCGGGGCCTCAAAAACATTCAGTACTTC.

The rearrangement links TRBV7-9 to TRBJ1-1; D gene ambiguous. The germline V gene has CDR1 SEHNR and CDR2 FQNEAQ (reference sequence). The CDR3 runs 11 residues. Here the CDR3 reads CASGRNTEAFF. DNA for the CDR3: TGTGCGAGCGGGAGAAACACTGAAGCTTTCTTT.

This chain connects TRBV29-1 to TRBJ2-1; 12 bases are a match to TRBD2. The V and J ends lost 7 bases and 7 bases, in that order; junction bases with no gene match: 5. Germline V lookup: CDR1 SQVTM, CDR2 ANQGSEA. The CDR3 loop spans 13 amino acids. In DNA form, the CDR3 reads TGCAGCGCAAGGACTAGCGGGATTAATGAGCAGTTCTTC. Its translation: CSARTSGINEQFF.

CDR3 sequence reads: CASSREREGRYEQYF. CDR3 sequence (DNA): TGTGCCAGCAGCAGGGAGCGGGAGGGCCGATACGAGCAGTACTTC. V is TRBV5-4 and J is TRBJ2-7; TRBD2 matches 10 bases. Germline V gives CDR1 SGHNT, CDR2 YYREEE (reference sequence). J gave up 4 bases and V 4 bases, and 8 bases lay outside the gene matches. The CDR3 spans 15 residues.

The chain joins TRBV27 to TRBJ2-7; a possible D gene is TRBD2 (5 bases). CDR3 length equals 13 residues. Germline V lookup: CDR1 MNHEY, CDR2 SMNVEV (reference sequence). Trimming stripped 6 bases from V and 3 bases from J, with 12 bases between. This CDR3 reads CASSAVAGYEQYV. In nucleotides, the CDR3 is TGTGCCAGCAGCGCCGTCGCGGGCTACGAGCAGTACGTC.

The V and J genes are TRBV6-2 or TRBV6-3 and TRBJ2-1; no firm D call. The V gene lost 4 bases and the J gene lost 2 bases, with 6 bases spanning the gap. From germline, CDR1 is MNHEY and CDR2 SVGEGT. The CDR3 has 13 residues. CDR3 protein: CASSSGAYNEQFF. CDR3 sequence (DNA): TGTGCCAGCAGTTCCGGAGCCTACAATGAGCAGTTCTTC.

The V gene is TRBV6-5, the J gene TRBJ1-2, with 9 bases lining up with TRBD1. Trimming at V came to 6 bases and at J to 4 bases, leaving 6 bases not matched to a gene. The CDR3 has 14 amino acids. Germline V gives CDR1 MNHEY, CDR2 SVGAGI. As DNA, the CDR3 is TGTGCCAGCAGCGGGACAGGGAGTCCCTATGGCTACACCTTC. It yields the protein CASSGTGSPYGYTF.

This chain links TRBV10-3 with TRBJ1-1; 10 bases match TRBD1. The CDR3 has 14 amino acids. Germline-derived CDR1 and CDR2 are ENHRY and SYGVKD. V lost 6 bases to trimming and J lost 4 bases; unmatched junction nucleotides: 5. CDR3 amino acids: CAIRLGQGLTEAFF. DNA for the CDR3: TGTGCCATCAGGCTGGGACAGGGGCTCACTGAAGCTTTCTTT.

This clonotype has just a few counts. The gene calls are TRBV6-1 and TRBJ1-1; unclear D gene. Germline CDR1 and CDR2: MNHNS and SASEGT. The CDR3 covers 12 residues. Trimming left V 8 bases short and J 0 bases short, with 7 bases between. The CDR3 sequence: CASRPLNTEAFF. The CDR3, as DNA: TGTGCCAGCCGACCGCTGAACACTGAAGCTTTCTTT.

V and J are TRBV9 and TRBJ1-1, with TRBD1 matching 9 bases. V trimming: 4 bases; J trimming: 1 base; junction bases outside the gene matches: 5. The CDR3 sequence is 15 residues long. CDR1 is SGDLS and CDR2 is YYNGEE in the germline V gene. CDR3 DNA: TGTGCCAGCAGCCCGCGGGACAGGGAGAACACTGAAGCTTTCTTT. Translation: CASSPRDRENTEAFF. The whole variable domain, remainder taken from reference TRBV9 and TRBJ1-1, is DSGVTQTPKHLITATGQRVTLRCSPRSGDLSVYWYQQSLDQGLQFLIQYYNGEERAKGNILERFSAQQFPDLHSELNLSSLELGDSALYFCASSPRDRENTEAFFGQGTRLTVV.

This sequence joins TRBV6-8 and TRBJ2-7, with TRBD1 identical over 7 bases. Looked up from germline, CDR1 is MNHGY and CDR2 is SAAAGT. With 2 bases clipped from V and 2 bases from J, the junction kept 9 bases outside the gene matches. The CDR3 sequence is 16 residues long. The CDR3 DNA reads TGTGCCAGCAGTTACAGGGGGCCTTATTCCACCTACGAGCAGTACTTC. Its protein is CASSYRGPYSTYEQYF.

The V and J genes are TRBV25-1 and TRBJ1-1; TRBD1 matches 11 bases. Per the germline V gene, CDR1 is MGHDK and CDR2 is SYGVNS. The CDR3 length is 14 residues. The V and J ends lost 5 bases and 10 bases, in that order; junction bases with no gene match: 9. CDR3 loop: CASSILGQGVGAFF. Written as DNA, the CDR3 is TGTGCCAGCAGTATTCTGGGACAGGGGGTCGGAGCTTTCTTT. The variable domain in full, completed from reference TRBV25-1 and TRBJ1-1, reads EADIYQTPRYLVIGTGKKITLECSQTMGHDKMYWYQQDPGMELHLIHYSYGVNSTEKGDLSSESTVSRIRTEHFPLTLESARPSHTSQYLCASSILGQGVGAFFGQGTRLTVV.

This chain's CDR3 is CASSQGGSSTDTQYF. The CDR3 nucleotides read TGCGCCAGCAGTCAGGGCGGATCTAGCACAGATACGCAGTATTTT. The J gene is TRBJ2-3, the V gene TRBV23-1; unclear D gene. TRBV23-1 is annotated as an ORF whose role is uncertain. CDR3 length: 15 residues. Trimming left V 3 bases short and J 0 bases short, with 10 bases between.

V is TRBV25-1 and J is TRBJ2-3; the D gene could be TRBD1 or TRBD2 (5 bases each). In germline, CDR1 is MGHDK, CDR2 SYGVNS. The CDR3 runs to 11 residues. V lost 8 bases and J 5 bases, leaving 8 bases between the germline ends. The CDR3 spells CASFGGDTQYF. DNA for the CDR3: TGTGCCAGCTTTGGGGGAGATACGCAGTATTTT.

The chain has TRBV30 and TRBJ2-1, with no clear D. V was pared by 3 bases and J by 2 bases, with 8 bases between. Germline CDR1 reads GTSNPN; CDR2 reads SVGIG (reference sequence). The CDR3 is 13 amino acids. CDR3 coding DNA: TGTGCCTGGAGACTCTTTCCCTACAATGAGCAGTTCTTC. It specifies CAWRLFPYNEQFF.

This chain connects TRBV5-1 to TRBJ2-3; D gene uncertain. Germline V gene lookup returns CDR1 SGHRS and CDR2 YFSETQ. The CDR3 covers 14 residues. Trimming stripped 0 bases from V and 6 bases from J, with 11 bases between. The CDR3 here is CASSLVTVSDTQYF. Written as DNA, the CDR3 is TGCGCCAGCAGCTTGGTCACGGTTTCCGATACGCAGTATTTT. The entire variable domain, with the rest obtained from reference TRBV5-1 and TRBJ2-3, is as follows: KAGVTQTPRYLIKTRGQQVTLSCSPISGHRSVSWYQQTPGQGLQFLFEYFSETQRNKGNFPGRFSGRQFSNSRSEMNVSTLELGDSALYLCASSLVTVSDTQYFGPGTRLTVL.

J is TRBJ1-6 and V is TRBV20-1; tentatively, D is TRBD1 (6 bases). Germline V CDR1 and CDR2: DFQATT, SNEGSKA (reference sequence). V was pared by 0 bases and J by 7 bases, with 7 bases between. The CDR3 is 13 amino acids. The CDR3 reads CSAREGANSPLHF. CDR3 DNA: TGCAGTGCTAGAGAGGGGGCGAATTCACCCCTCCACTTT.

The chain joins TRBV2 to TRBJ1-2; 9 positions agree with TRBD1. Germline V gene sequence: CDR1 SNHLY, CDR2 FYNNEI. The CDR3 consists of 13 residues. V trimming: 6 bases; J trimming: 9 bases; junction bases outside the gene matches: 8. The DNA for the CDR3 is TGTGCCAGCAGCCGAACAGGGGGCCAACGCTACACCTTC. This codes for CASSRTGGQRYTF.

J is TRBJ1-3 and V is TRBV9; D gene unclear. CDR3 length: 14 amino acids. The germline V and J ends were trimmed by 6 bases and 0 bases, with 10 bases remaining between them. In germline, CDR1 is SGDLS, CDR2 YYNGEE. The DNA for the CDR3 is TGTGCCAGCAACGAAGGTTCCTCTGGAAACACCATATATTTT. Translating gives CASNEGSSGNTIYF.

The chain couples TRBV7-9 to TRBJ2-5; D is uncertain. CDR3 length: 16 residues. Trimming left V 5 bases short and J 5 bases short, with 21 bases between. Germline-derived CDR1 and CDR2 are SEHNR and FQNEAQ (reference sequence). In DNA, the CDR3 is TGTGCCAGCAGCCCTAAGAGAGACGATTTGCGGGAGACCCAGTACTTC. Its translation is CASSPKRDDLRETQYF.

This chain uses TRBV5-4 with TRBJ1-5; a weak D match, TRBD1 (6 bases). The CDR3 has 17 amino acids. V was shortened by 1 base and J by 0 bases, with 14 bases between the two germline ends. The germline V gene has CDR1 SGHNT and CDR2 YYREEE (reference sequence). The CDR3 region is CASSLTTAGASNQPQHF. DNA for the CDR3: TGTGCCAGCAGCTTGACGACAGCGGGGGCTAGCAATCAGCCCCAGCATTTT.

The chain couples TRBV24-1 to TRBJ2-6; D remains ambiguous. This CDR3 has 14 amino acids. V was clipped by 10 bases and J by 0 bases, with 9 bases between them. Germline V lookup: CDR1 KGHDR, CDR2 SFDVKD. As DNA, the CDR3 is TGTGCCACTGGACCCGACTCTGGGGCCAACGTCCTGACTTTC. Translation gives CATGPDSGANVLTF.